This TCR beta chain was sequenced during a study of blood T cell repertoires in COVID-19. Overall study: The United States, Italy and Spain provided the acute and convalescent COVID-19 samples.

Authors' analysis steps: Using reference gene primer amplification, nucleated cell counts were estimated. The table came from immunoSEQ multiplex PCR; TCRdb's copy has only in-frame clones and leaves some out. V and J calls and clone size are given by that table; D and trimming were obtained from the DNA. The sample records over 250,000 clones, 80% to 95% being singletons. With 0 bases clipped from V and 7 bases from J, the junction kept 6 bases outside the gene matches. The germline gives CDR1 KGHDR, CDR2 SFDVKD. The CDR3 length is 15 residues. Followed longitudinally, the Seattle patients had been enrolled during active infection.

J is TRBJ2-3 and V is TRBV24-1; 7 bases line up with TRBD1. This TCR was recovered from a person aged 18 to 30 with COVID-19, enrolled during active disease. Sequencing was carried out using peripheral blood. The CDR3 loop reads CATSDLGTDHNTQYF. CDR3 nucleotide sequence: TGTGCCACCAGTGATTTGGGGACAGACCATAATACGCAGTATTTT.